One T cell receptor (beta chain) is described in this entry. What it binds is unknown. This sample also contains other DNA sequences that code for the same CDR3. This sample is drawn from a study of siplizumab effects on memory and regulatory T cells. Findings and limits, study-wide: Proliferating clones, CD4+ or CD8+, lacked an assignable naive or memory phenotype in roughly 75-95% of cases. There appeared to be greater diversity in naive T cells than in memory cells, and naive T cells seemed major contributors to the alloresponse. A significant reduction in alloreactive sequences traceable to unstimulated CD4+ memory cells was produced by siplizumab. Proliferating Tregs' suppressive function in siplizumab cultures went unconfirmed.

In germline, CDR1 is MNHEY, CDR2 SMNVEV (reference sequence). The length of the CDR3 is 13 residues. After removal of 5 bases from V and 2 bases from J, the junction contained 2 bases not matched to a gene. The method was immunoSEQ multiplex PCR; TCRdb's version includes in-frame clones alone and lacks a portion of them. Altogether about 100,000 clones are present, about 95% being singletons, with the ten largest covering around 1.5%. The chain links TRBV27 to TRBJ1-1, with 7 bases identical to TRBD1. The clonotype originates from a human donor in good health. Input material: non-Treg CD4+ T cells sorted from blood. This chain's CDR3 is CASSRDRNTEAFF. The CDR3 region has the DNA TGTGCCAGCAGTAGGGACAGAAACACTGAAGCTTTCTTT.